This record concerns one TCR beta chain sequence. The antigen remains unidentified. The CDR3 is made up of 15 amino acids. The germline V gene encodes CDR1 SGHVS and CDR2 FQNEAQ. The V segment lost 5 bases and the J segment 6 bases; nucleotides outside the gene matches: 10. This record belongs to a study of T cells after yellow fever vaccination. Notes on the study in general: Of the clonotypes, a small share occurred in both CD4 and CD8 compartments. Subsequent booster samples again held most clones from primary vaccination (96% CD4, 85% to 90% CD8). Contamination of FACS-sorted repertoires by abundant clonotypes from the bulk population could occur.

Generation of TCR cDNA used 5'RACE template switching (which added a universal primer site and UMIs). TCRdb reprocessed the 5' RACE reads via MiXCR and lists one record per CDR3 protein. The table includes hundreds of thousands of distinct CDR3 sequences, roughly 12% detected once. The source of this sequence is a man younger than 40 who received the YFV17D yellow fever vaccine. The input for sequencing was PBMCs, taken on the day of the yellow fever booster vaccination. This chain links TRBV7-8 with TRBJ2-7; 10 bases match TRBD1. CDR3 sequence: CASSASGTGVGEQYF. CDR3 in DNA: TGTGCCAGCAGCGCCAGCGGGACAGGGGTCGGCGAGCAGTACTTC.